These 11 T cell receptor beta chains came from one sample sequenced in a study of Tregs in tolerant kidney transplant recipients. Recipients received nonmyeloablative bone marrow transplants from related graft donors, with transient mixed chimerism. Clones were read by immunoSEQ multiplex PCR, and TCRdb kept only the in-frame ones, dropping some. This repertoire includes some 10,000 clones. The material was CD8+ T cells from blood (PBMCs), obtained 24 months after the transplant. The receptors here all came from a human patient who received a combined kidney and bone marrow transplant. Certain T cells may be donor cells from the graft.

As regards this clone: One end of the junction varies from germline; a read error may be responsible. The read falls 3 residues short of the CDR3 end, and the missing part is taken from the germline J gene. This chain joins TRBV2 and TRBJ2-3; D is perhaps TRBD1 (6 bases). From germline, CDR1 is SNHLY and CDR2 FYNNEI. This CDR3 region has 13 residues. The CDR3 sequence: CASSVFTTGTQYF. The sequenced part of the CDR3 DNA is TGTGCCAGCAGTGTTTTTACGACAGGTACG.

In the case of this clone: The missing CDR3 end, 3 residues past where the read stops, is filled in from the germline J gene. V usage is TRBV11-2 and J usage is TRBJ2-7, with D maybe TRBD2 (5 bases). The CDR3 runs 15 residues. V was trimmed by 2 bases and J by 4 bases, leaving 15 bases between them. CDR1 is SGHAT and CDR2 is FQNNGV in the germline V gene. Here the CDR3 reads CASSLSSRHGYEQYF. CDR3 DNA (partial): TGTGCCAGCAGCTTATCTAGCCGGCATGGGTACGAG.

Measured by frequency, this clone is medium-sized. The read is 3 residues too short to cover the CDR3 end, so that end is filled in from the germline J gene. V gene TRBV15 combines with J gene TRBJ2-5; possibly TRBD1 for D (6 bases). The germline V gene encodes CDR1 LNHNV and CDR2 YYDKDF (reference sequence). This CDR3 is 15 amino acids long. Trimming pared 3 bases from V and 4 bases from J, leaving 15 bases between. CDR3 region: CATSSAAGVGETQYF. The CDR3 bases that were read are TGTGCCACCAGCAGTGCGGCAGGGGTGGGAGAGACC.

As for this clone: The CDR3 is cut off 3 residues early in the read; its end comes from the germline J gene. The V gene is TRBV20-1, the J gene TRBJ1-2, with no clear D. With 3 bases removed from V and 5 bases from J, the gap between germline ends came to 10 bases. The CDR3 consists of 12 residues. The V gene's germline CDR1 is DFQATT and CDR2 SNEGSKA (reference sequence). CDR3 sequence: CSARSDFYGYTF. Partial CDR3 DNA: TGCAGTGCTAGGTCGGACTTTTATGGC.

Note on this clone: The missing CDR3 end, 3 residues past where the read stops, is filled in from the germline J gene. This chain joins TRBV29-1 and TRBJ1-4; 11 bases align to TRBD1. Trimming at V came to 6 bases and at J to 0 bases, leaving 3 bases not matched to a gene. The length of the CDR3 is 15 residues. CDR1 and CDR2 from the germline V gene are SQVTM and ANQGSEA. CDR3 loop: CSVAGQGATNEKLFF. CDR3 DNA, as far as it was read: TGCAGCGTCGCGGGACAGGGGGCAACTAATGAAAAA. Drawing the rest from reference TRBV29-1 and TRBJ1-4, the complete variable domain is SAVISQKPSRDICQRGTSLTIQCQVDSQVTMMFWYRQQPGQSLTLIATANQGSEATYESGFVIDKFPISRPNLTFSTLTVSNMSPEDSSIYLCSVAGQGATNEKLFFGSGTQLSVL.

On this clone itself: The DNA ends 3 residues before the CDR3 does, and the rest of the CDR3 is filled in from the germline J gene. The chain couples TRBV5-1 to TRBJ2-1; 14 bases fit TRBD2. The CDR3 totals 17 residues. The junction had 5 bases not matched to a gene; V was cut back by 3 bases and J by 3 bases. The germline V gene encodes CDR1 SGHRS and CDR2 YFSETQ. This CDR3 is CASSSTGLAGDYNEQFF. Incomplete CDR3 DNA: TGCGCCAGCAGCTCCACGGGACTAGCGGGAGACTACAATGAG.

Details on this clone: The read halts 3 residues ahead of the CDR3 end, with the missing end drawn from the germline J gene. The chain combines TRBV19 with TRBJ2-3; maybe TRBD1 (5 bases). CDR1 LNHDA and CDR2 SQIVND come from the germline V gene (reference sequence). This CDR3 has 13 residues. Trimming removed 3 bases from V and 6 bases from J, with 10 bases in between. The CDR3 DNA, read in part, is TGTGCCAGTAGTATCCAGGGCTTGGATACG. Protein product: CASSIQGLDT. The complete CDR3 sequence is CASSIQGLDTQYF. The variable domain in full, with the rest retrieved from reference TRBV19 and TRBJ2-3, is DGGITQSPKYLFRKEGQNVTLSCEQNLNHDAMYWYRQDPGQGLRLIYYSQIVNDFQKGDIAEGYSVSREKKESFPLTVTSAQKNPTAFYLCASSIQGLDTQYFGPGTRLTVL.

The covered CDR3 bases are TGTGCCAGTAGCCATGGGACAGGGCAAACTGAA. This encodes CASSHGTGQTE. The CDR3, in full, reads CASSHGTGQTEAFF. The chain couples TRBV19 to TRBJ1-1, with 9 bases matching TRBD1. The CDR3 extends 3 residues past the end of the read, so its final part is completed from the germline J gene. The CDR3 loop spans 14 amino acids. Germline V gene sequence: CDR1 LNHDA, CDR2 SQIVND (reference sequence). Trimming cost V 6 bases and J 5 bases; bases outside gene matches: 7.

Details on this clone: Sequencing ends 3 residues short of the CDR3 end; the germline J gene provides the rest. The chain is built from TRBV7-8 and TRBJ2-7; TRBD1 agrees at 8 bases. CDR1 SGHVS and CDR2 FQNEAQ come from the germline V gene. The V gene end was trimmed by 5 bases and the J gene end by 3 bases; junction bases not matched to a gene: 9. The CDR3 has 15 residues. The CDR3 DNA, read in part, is TGTGCCAGCAGCCCCTTGGGGACAGGCGGCTACGAG. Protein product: CASSPLGTGGYE. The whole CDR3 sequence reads CASSPLGTGGYEQYF.

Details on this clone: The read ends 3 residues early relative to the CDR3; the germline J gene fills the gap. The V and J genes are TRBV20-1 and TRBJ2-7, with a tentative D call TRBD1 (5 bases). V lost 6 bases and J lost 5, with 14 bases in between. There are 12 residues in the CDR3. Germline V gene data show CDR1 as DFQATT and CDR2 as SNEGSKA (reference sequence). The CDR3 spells CSAGQGWDEQYF. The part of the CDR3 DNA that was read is TGCAGTGCCGGACAAGGATGGGACGAG.

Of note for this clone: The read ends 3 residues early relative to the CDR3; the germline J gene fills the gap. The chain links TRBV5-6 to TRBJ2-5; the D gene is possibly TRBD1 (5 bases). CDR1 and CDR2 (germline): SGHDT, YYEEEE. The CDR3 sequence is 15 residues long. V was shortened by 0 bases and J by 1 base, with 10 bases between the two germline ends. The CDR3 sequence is CASSLGGRTQETQYF. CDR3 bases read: TGTGCCAGCAGCTTGGGGGGCAGGACCCAAGAGACC. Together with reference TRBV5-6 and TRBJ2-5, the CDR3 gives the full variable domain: DAGVTQSPTHLIKTRGQQVTLRCSPKSGHDTVSWYQQALGQGPQFIFQYYEEEERQRGNFPDRFSGHQFPNYSSELNVNALLLGDSALYLCASSLGGRTQETQYFGPGTRLLVL.